Listed below are T cell receptor beta chains from one sample, sequenced in a study of T cells after posttransplantation cyclophosphamide. Here immunoSEQ multiplex PCR was the method, and the copy in TCRdb shows in-frame clones only, minus some. This sample has 23,000 or so clones; around 98% occur once, and the top ten carry around 0.15%. The sequenced material came from naive CD8+ T cells sorted from PBMCs. These receptors all stem from a middle-aged man in good health, CMV-negative, and a related stem cell transplant donor. CDR3s include the opening cysteine and the closing phenylalanine or tryptophan. D genes are given only for firm matches. Clone size is shown for a subset of rows, as once, few, many or a class of expanded clone.

v_gene	j_gene	d_gene	abundance	CDR3nt	CDR3aa
TRBV11-3	TRBJ2-3	-	-	TGTGCCAGCAGCTTAGAGGCAGCAGATACGCAGTATTTT	CASSLEAADTQYF
TRBV6-1	TRBJ2-7	TRBD1	-	TGTGCCAGCAGGCAGGGGGCGCGAGAGCAGTACTTC	CASRQGAREQYF
TRBV7-9	TRBJ2-5	TRBD2	once	TGTGCCAGCAGCCCCCCGGGGGGACGGGAGACCCAGTACTTC	CASSPPGGRETQYF
TRBV2	TRBJ1-1	-	-	TGTGCCAGCAGCGGGGGTACGAACACTGAAGCTTTCTTT	CASSGGTNTEAFF
TRBV13	TRBJ2-1	-	-	TGTGCCAGCAGCCCTGGCGCGGGACCCCGCAATGAGCAGTTCTTC	CASSPGAGPRNEQFF
TRBV29-1	TRBJ1-2	TRBD1	-	TGCAGCGTTGCCGGGACAGGCATTTCGTTCTATGGCTACACCTTC	CSVAGTGISFYGYTF
TRBV6-6	TRBJ2-2	-	once	TGTGCCAGCAGTTACTCGCTCTTGGCCCGCGGGGAGCTGTTTTTT	CASSYSLLARGELFF
TRBV4-1	TRBJ2-3	-	once	TGCGCCAGCAGCCAAGATCCCGGTTTAGTTAATACGCAGTATTTT	CASSQDPGLVNTQYF
TRBV6-5	TRBJ2-7	-	few	TGTGCCAGCAGTAAGGGGGGGCCCTACGAGCAGTACTTC	CASSKGGPYEQYF
TRBV6-1	TRBJ1-3	TRBD1	-	TGTGCCAGCAGTGAAGCGGTGGGACAGGGGCCAAGAAGGGGAAACACCATATATTTT	CASSEAVGQGPRRGNTIYF
TRBV5-1	TRBJ2-1	-	once	TGCGCCAGCAGGGTAGCGAGGAATGAGCAGTTCTTC	CASRVARNEQFF
TRBV9	TRBJ1-1	-	-	TGTGCCAGCAGCGGAGCAGGGAATGAAGCTTTCTTT	CASSGAGNEAFF
TRBV6-1	TRBJ2-7	TRBD2	-	TGTGCCAGCAGTGAAGGCGGGGGGGTCTACGAGCAGTACTTC	CASSEGGGVYEQYF
TRBV9	TRBJ2-1	-	-	TGTGCCAGCAGCCCCGGGAACCGAGAATACAATGAGCAGTTCTTC	CASSPGNREYNEQFF